These 12 T cell receptor beta chains came from one sample sequenced in a study of T cell responses to AZD1222 COVID-19 vaccine. The method was immunoSEQ multiplex PCR; TCRdb's version includes in-frame clones alone and lacks a portion of them. Of 150,000 to 200,000 clones listed, around 88% are singletons. Sequenced material: peripheral blood, taken 28 days after the second AZD1222 dose. Every receptor here comes from an adult who received the AZD1222 COVID-19 vaccine.

The chain combines TRBV5-6 with TRBJ1-2; 8 bases fit TRBD1. This CDR3 contains 13 residues. V was pared by 4 bases and J by 8 bases, with 7 bases of the junction left unmatched. The germline CDR1 and CDR2 sequences are SGHDT and YYEEEE. The CDR3, as DNA: TGTGCCAGCAGCCAGGGGGCGACTAGCGGCTACACCTTC. Translation: CASSQGATSGYTF.

V is TRBV6-1 and J is TRBJ1-2, with TRBD1 matching 8 bases. Germline-derived CDR1 and CDR2 are MNHNS and SASEGT. The CDR3 spans 16 residues. V gave up 0 bases and J gave up 4 bases; unmatched junction bases: 7. DNA of the CDR3: TGTGCCAGCAGTGAAGCGCAGGGACAGGCTGGCTATGGCTACACCTTC. It encodes CASSEAQGQAGYGYTF.

The gene calls are TRBV7-3 and TRBJ1-2; TRBD1 agrees at 8 bases. This CDR3 has 15 residues. V shed 5 bases, J shed 4 bases, and the junction held 9 bases outside the gene matches. The germline CDR1 and CDR2 sequences are SGHTA and FQGTGA. This CDR3 reads CASSPPQGGGYGYTF. The DNA for the CDR3 is TGTGCCAGCAGCCCTCCACAGGGGGGTGGCTATGGCTACACCTTC.

This chain connects TRBV7-3 to TRBJ2-3; TRBD1 might be the D (5 bases). The V end was cut by 3 bases, the J end by 2 bases, with 18 bases between. Germline V gene sequence: CDR1 SGHTA, CDR2 FQGTGA. This CDR3 contains 17 residues. The CDR3 nucleotides are TGTGCCAGCAGCTTGGGGCCTGACAGCCATTACACAGATACGCAGTATTTT. Residues: CASSLGPDSHYTDTQYF.

The V call is TRBV28, the J call TRBJ1-2, with a weak D call TRBD1 (6 bases). Germline CDR1 is MDHEN and CDR2 is SYDVKM. This CDR3 has 14 residues. V was trimmed by 2 bases and J by 4 bases, leaving 11 bases between them. CDR3 in DNA: TGTGCCAGCAGTTTACAGGGGCCACGCTATGGCTACACCTTC. This codes for CASSLQGPRYGYTF.

The gene calls are TRBV28 and TRBJ1-5, with 11 nucleotides matching TRBD1. The germline gives CDR1 MDHEN, CDR2 SYDVKM. Germline trimming cut 6 bases from V and 2 bases from J; bases unmatched to any gene: 9. This CDR3 spans 17 amino acids. The CDR3 coding sequence is TGTGCCAGCAGCCAAGGGACAGGGGGTTTTGGCAATCAGCCCCAGCATTTT. Its protein product is CASSQGTGGFGNQPQHF.

V gene TRBV19 combines with J gene TRBJ1-1, with D uncertain. CDR3 length: 14 amino acids. V lost 4 bases to trimming and J lost 6 bases, with 15 bases between them. CDR1 LNHDA and CDR2 SQIVND come from the germline V gene (reference sequence). The chain's CDR3 is CASSKGSGWAEAFF. The CDR3 DNA follows: TGTGCCAGTAGTAAAGGGTCAGGATGGGCTGAAGCTTTCTTT.

This sequence joins TRBV9 and TRBJ1-2; D might be TRBD1 (5 bases). The germline V gene encodes CDR1 SGDLS and CDR2 YYNGEE. The CDR3 is 16 residues long. V lost 1 base, J lost 2 bases, and 15 bases lay in between. The CDR3 loop is CASSVMGIGANYGYTF. As DNA, the CDR3 is TGTGCCAGCAGCGTAATGGGGATTGGGGCCAACTATGGCTACACCTTC.

This clone was recorded once. The chain recombines TRBV19 with TRBJ1-1; D might be TRBD1 (6 bases). Germline-derived CDR1 and CDR2 are LNHDA and SQIVND (reference sequence). The CDR3 has 13 amino acids. V lost 3 bases and J 4 bases, leaving 9 bases between the germline ends. CDR3 region: CASSIQGSTEAFF. CDR3 nucleotides: TGTGCCAGTAGTATCCAGGGGTCCACTGAAGCTTTCTTT.

The gene calls are TRBV3-1 (or the pseudogene TRBV3-2) and TRBJ2-1; possibly TRBD1 or TRBD2 for D (6 bases each). CDR3 length: 14 residues. Trimming removed 7 bases from V and 6 bases from J, with 16 bases in between. Germline assignment: CDR1 LGHDT and CDR2 YNNKEL (reference sequence). The chain's CDR3 is CASTPRGELNEQFF. As DNA, the CDR3 is TGTGCCAGCACCCCGAGGGGGGAGCTCAATGAGCAGTTCTTC.

This chain connects TRBV19 to TRBJ2-1; TRBD2 matches at 8 bases. The V segment lost 8 bases and the J segment 4 bases; nucleotides outside the gene matches: 10. This CDR3 comprises 15 residues. In germline, CDR1 is LNHDA, CDR2 SQIVND (reference sequence). The CDR3 sequence is CASCPRGGIYNEQFF. The DNA for the CDR3 is TGTGCCAGTTGTCCTCGGGGGGGGATTTACAATGAGCAGTTCTTC.

This clone was counted only a few times. This chain joins TRBV6-4 and TRBJ1-2; D remains ambiguous. The CDR3 extends over 13 amino acids. Germline V gene lookup returns CDR1 MRHNA and CDR2 SNTAGT. V shed 5 bases and J shed 2 bases, with 9 bases lying between them. The CDR3 protein is CASSPRENYGYTF. In DNA, the CDR3 is TGTGCCAGCAGTCCGAGGGAGAACTATGGCTACACCTTC.